The rows below give T cell receptor beta chains drawn from one sample of a study of blood T cell repertoires in COVID-19. Profiled with immunoSEQ multiplex PCR; TCRdb holds only in-frame clones, not every one. The sample has about 49,000 clones, under 85% seen once. The sequencing input was peripheral blood. The receptors here all came from a human donor in a cohort sampled during active COVID-19. Both conserved end residues are part of each CDR3.

TRBJ2-1 TRBV29-1 CSVAAVAGTDLNEQFF
TRBJ2-3 TRBV7-3 CASSPRQGSDTQYF
TRBJ1-5 TRBV4-1 CASSPGQGDQPQHF
TRBJ1-5 TRBV4-1 CASSPQGQGHQPQHF
TRBJ1-5 TRBV28 CASNPQGAYNQPQHF
TRBJ2-1 TRBV10-3 CASRGGQSSYNEQFF
TRBJ2-7 TRBV19 CASNTGITLGEQYF
TRBJ2-2 TRBV7-9 CASSFPDTGELFF
TRBJ1-3 TRBV7-2 CASSLESRAGNTIYF
TRBJ1-2 TRBV28 CASNLSGTGGWGNYGYTF
TRBJ2-1 TRBV6-6 CASTPWTGYNEQFF
TRBJ1-1 TRBV9 CASSLTANTEAFF
TRBJ2-7 TRBV6-6 CASKKSTGVVSEQYF
TRBJ1-2 TRBV19 CASKNYRETNYGYTF
TRBJ1-2 TRBV28 CASSLLTGGVGYTF
TRBJ1-1 TRBV19 CASSIGLGGTGYTEAFF
TRBJ1-1 TRBV19 CATRRTGEGNTEAFF